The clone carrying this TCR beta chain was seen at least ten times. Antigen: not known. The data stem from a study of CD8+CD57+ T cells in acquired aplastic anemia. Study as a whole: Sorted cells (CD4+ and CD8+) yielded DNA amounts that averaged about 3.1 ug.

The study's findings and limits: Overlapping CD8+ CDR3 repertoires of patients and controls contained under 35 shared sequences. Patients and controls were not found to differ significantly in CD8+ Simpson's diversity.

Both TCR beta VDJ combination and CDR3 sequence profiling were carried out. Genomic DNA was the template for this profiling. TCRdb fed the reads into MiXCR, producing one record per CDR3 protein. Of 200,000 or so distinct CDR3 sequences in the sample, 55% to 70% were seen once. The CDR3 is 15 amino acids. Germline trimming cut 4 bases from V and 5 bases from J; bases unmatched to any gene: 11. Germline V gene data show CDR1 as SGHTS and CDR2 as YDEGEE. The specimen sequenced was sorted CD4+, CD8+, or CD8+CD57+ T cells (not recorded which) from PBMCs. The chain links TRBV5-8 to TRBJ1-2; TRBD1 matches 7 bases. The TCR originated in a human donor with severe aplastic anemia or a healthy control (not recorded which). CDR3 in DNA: TGTGCCAGCAGCAGAGAGACGCGGGACAGATATGGCTACACCTTC. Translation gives CASSRETRDRYGYTF.